This TCR beta chain was identified in a study of T-cell memory formation after mild COVID-19. TCRdb called the 5' RACE reads again in MiXCR, with one record for every CDR3 protein. This sample has a few hundred thousand distinct CDR3 sequences, with over 25% found just once. The CDR3 contains 14 residues. Germline CDR1 reads SGHVS; CDR2 reads FQNEAQ. Trimming took 5 bases from V and 5 from J; bases not matched to a gene: 5. Sequences were obtained from PBMCs or a T cell subset sorted from them (not recorded which). The TCR was taken from an adult woman who had mild COVID-19 (a few samples of this study predate the infection). Cell type and time point are not known. J is TRBJ2-1 and V is TRBV7-8, with 8 bases lining up with TRBD1. CDR3 sequence reads: CASSPWTGNNEQFF. As DNA, the CDR3 is TGTGCCAGCAGCCCCTGGACAGGGAACAATGAGCAGTTCTTC.